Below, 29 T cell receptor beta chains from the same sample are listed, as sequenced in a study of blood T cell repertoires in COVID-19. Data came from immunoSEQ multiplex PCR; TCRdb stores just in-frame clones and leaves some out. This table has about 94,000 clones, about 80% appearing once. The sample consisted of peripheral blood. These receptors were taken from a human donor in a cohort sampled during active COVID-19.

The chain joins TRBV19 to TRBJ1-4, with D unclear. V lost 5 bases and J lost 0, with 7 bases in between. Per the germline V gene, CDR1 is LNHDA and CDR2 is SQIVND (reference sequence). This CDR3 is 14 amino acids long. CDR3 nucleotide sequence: TGTGCCAGTAGTGTAACAGCAACTAATGAAAAACTGTTTTTT. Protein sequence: CASSVTATNEKLFF.

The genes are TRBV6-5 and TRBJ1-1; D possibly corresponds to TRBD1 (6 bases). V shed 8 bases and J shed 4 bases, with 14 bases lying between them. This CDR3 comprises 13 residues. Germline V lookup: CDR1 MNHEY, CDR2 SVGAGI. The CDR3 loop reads CASCRGAGTEAFF. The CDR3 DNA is TGTGCCAGCTGCAGGGGAGCTGGCACTGAAGCTTTCTTT.

The CDR3 DNA reads TGTGCCAGCAGCCTCAGGGGTTTGGGGGGCTACACCTTC. Translation gives CASSLRGLGGYTF. This chain links TRBV7-3 with TRBJ1-2, with D possibly TRBD1 on 6 matching bases. The CDR3 spans 13 residues. The germline CDR1 and CDR2 sequences are SGHTA and FQGTGA. V dropped 5 bases and J dropped 8 bases, with 15 bases sitting between them.

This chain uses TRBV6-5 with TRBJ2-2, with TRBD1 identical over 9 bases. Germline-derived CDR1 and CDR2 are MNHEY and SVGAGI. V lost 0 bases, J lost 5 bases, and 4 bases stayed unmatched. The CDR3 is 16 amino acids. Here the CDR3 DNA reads TGTGCCAGCAGTTACTCAGTACAGGGGGCAACCGGGGAGCTGTTTTTT. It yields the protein CASSYSVQGATGELFF.

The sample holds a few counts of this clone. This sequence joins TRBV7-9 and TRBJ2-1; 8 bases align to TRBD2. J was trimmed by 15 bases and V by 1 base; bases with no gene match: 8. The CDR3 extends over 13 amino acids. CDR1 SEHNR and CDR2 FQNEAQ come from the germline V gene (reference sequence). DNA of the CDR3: TGTGCCAGCAGCTTAGATAGGGCGGGAGGACGGTTCTTC. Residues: CASSLDRAGGRFF. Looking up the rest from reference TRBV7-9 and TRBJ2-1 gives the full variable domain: DTGVSQNPRHKITKRGQNVTFRCDPISEHNRLYWYRQTLGQGPEFLTYFQNEAQLEKSRLLSDRFSAERPKGSFSTLEIQRTEQGDSAMYLCASSLDRAGGRFFGPGTRLTVL.

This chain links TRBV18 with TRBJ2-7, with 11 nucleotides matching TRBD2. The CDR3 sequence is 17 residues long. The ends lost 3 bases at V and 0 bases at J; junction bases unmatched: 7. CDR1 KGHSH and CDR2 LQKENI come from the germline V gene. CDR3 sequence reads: CASSPGTSGFSSYEQYF. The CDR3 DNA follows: TGTGCCAGCTCACCCGGGACTAGCGGATTTAGCTCCTACGAGCAGTACTTC.

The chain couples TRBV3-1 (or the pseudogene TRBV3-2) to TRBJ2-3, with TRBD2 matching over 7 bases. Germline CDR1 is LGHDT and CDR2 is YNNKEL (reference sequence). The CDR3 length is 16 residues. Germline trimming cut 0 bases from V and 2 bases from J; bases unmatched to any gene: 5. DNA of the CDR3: TGTGCCAGCAGCCAAGATCCTAGCGGATACACAGATACGCAGTATTTT. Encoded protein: CASSQDPSGYTDTQYF.

The chain's CDR3 is CASSVEHRAWTEAFF. CDR3 nucleotide sequence: TGTGCCAGCAGCGTAGAGCACAGGGCATGGACTGAAGCTTTCTTT. The chain carries TRBV9 and TRBJ1-1; perhaps TRBD1 as D (6 bases). Per germline, CDR1 SGDLS and CDR2 YYNGEE. Between the trimmed V and J ends, which lost 0 bases and 5 bases, there was a span of 14 bases. The CDR3 covers 15 residues.

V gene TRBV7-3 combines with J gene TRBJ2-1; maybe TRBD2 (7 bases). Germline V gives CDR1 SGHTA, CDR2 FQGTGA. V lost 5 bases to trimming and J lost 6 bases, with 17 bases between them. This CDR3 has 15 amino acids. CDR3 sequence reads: CASSPRGAPGNEQFF. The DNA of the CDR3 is TGTGCCAGCAGCCCACGGGGGGCTCCAGGCAATGAGCAGTTCTTC.

CDR3: CATQQGEAYEQYF. CDR3 DNA: TGTGCCACCCAACAGGGGGAGGCCTACGAGCAGTACTTC. The chain recombines TRBV24-1 with TRBJ2-7, with 8 bases aligning to TRBD1. The CDR3 extends over 13 amino acids. Germline V gene sequence: CDR1 KGHDR, CDR2 SFDVKD. Trimming at V came to 9 bases and at J to 2 bases, leaving 5 bases not matched to a gene.

The CDR3 loop reads CASSLMSSGPYEQYF. As DNA, the CDR3 is TGTGCCAGCAGCTTAATGTCTAGCGGACCCTACGAGCAGTACTTC. The chain has TRBV11-2 and TRBJ2-7; 7 bases agree with TRBD2. CDR1 is SGHAT and CDR2 is FQNNGV in the germline V gene. The CDR3 contains 15 residues. V shed 2 bases and J 2 bases; nucleotides not matched to a gene: 6.

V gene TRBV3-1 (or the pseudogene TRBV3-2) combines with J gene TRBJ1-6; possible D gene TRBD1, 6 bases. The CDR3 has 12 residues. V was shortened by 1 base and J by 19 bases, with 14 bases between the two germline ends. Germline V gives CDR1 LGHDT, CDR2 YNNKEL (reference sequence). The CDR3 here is CASSQGSRGRHF. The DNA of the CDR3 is TGTGCCAGCAGCCAAGGATCCAGGGGACGTCACTTT.

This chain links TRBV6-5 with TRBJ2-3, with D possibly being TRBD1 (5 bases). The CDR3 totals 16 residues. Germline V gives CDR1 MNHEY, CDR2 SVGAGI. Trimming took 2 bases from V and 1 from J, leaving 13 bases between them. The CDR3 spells CASSYTVPRGTDTQYF. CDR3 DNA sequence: TGTGCCAGCAGTTACACCGTACCCAGGGGCACAGATACGCAGTATTTT.

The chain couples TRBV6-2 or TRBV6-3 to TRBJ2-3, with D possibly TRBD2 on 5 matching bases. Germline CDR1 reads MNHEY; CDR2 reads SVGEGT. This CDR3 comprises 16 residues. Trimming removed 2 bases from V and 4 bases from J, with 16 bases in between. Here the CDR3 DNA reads TGTGCCAGCAGTTACCCTATAAAGACCGGGGCAGATACGCAGTATTTT. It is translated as CASSYPIKTGADTQYF.

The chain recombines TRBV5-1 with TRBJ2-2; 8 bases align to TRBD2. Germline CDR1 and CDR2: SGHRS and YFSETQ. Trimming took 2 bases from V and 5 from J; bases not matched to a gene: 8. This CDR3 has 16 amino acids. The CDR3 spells CASSFRSGGRTGELFF. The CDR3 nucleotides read TGCGCCAGCAGCTTTCGGAGCGGGGGTAGGACCGGGGAGCTGTTTTTT.

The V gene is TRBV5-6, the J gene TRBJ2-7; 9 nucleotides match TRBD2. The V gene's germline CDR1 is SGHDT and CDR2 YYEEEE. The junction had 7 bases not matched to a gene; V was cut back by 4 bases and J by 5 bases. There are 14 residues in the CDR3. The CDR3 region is CASSGGTSWDEQYF. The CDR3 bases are TGTGCCAGCAGCGGCGGGACTAGCTGGGACGAGCAGTACTTC.

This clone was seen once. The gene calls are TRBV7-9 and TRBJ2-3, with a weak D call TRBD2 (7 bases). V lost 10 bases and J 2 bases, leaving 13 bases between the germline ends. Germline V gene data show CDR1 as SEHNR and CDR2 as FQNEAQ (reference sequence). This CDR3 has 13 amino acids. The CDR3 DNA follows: TGTGCCACGGGGGGCGGGAACACAGATACGCAGTATTTT. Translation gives CATGGGNTDTQYF.

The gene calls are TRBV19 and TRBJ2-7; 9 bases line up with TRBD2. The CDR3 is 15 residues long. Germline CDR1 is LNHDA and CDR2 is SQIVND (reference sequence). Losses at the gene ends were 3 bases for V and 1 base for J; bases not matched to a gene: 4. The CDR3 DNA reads TGTGCCAGTAGTATCGTCGCGGGAGGGTCCTACGAGCAGTACTTC. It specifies CASSIVAGGSYEQYF. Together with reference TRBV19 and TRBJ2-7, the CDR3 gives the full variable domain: DGGITQSPKYLFRKEGQNVTLSCEQNLNHDAMYWYRQDPGQGLRLIYYSQIVNDFQKGDIAEGYSVSREKKESFPLTVTSAQKNPTAFYLCASSIVAGGSYEQYFGPGTRLTVT.

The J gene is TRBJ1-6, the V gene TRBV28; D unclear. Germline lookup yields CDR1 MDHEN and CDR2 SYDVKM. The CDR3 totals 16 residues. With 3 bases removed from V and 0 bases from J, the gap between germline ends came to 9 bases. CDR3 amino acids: CASSLYSGSYNSPLHF. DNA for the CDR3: TGTGCCAGCAGTTTGTACAGCGGCTCCTATAATTCACCCCTCCACTTT.

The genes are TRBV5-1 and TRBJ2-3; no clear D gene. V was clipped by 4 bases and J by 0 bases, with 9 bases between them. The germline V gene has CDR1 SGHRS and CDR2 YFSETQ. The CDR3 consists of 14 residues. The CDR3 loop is CASSQSTSTDTQYF. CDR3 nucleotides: TGCGCCAGCAGCCAAAGCACTAGCACAGATACGCAGTATTTT.

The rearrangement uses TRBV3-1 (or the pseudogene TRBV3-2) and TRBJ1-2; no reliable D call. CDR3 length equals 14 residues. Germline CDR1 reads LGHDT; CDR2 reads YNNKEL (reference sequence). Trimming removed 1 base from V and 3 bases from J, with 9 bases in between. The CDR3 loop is CASSQVGLYYGYTF. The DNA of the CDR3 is TGTGCCAGCAGCCAAGTCGGTCTCTACTATGGCTACACCTTC.

CDR3 in DNA: TGTGCCAGCAGTTTCAGGCAGGGGTCGGCTTTCTTT. It encodes CASSFRQGSAFF. V is TRBV28 and J is TRBJ1-1, with D possibly being TRBD1 (6 bases). The V end lost 3 bases, the J end lost 11 bases, and 13 bases lay between the germline ends. Germline V gives CDR1 MDHEN, CDR2 SYDVKM. The length of the CDR3 is 12 residues.

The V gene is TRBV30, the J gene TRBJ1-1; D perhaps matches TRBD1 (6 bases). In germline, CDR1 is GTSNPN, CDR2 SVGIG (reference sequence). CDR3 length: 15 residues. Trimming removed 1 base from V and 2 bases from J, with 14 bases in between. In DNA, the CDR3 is TGTGCCTGGAGTGCCCCTGACAGGCTAAACACTGAAGCTTTCTTT. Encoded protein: CAWSAPDRLNTEAFF.

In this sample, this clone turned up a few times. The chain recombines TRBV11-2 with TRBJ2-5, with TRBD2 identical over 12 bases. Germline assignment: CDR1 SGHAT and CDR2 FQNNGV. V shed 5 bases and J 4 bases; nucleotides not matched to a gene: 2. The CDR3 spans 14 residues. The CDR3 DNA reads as TGTGCCAGCAGCCCGGGACTAGCGGGAGAGACCCAGTACTTC. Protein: CASSPGLAGETQYF. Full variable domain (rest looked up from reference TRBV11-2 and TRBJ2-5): EAGVAQSPRYKIIEKRQSVAFWCNPISGHATLYWYQQILGQGPKLLIQFQNNGVVDDSQLPKDRFSAERLKGVDSTLKIQPAKLEDSAVYLCASSPGLAGETQYFGPGTRLLVL.

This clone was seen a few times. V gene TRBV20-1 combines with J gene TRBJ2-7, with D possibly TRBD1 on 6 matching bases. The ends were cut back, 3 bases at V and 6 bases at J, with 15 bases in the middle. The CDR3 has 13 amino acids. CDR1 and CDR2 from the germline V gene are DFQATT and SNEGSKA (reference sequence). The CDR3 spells CSASGGRGGEQYF. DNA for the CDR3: TGCAGTGCTAGTGGGGGCAGGGGTGGCGAGCAGTACTTC.

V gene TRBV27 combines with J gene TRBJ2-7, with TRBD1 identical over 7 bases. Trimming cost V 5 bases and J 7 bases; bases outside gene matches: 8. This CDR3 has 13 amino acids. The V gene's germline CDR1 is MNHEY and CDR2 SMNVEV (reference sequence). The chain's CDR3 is CASSPRQGGEQYF. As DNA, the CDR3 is TGTGCCAGCAGTCCCCGACAGGGTGGTGAGCAGTACTTC.

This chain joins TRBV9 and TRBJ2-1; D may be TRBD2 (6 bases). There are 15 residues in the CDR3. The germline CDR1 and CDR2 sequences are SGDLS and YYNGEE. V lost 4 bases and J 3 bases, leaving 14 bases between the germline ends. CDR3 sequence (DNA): TGTGCCAGCAGCCTAGGGCCTAGCGACTACAATGAGCAGTTCTTC. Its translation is CASSLGPSDYNEQFF.

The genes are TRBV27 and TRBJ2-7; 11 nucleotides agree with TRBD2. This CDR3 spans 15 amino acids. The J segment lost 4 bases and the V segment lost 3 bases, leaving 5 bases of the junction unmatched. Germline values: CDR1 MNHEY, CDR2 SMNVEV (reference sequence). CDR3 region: CASSFTSGSRYEQYF. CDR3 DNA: TGTGCCAGCAGTTTCACTAGCGGGAGTCGGTACGAGCAGTACTTC.

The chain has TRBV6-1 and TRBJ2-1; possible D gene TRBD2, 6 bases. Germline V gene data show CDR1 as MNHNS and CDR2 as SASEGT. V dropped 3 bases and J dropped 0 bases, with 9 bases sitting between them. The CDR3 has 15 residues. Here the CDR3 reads CASSEMDYSYNEQFF. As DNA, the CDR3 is TGTGCCAGCAGTGAGATGGACTACTCCTACAATGAGCAGTTCTTC.